These 20 T cell receptor beta chains came from one sample sequenced in a study of T cell responses to AZD1222 COVID-19 vaccine. Assay used: immunoSEQ multiplex PCR; TCRdb lists only in-frame clones, some missing. Of approximately 150,000 clones detected, 94% appear once; the ten largest clones hold 5.1%. Material: peripheral blood, obtained 28 days after the second AZD1222 dose. The receptors originated from an adult who received the AZD1222 COVID-19 vaccine.

A word on this clone: Other DNA sequences from this sample encode an identical CDR3 as well. V usage is TRBV30 and J usage is TRBJ1-5; maybe TRBD1 (5 bases). The CDR3 length is 13 residues. Looked up from germline, CDR1 is GTSNPN and CDR2 is SVGIG (reference sequence). The ends were cut back, 2 bases at V and 1 base at J, with 6 bases in the middle. The CDR3 DNA reads TGTGCCTGGAGTTCAGGGAGCAATCAGCCCCAGCATTTT. As protein: CAWSSGSNQPQHF.

V usage is TRBV4-2 and J usage is TRBJ2-3; TRBD2 matches at 10 bases. CDR3 length: 14 amino acids. Trimming took 2 bases from V and 8 from J; bases not matched to a gene: 4. Germline CDR1 and CDR2: LGHNA and YNFKEQ. For the CDR3, the DNA is TGTGCCAGCAGCCAATGGCTAGCGGGAGTTACGCAGTATTTT. Protein sequence: CASSQWLAGVTQYF.

V and J are TRBV30 and TRBJ2-5, with D uncertain. The germline V gene encodes CDR1 GTSNPN and CDR2 SVGIG (reference sequence). This CDR3 spans 13 amino acids. Trimming took off 2 bases at V and 1 base at J, with 8 bases between the two ends. The CDR3 sequence is CAWSKNFQETQYF. In DNA, the CDR3 is TGTGCCTGGAGTAAAAATTTCCAAGAGACCCAGTACTTC. Complete variable domain (other parts from reference TRBV30 and TRBJ2-5): SQTIHQWPATLVQPVGSPLSLECTVEGTSNPNLYWYRQAAGRGLQLLFYSVGIGQISSEVPQNLSASRPQDRQFILSSKKLLLSDSGFYLCAWSKNFQETQYFGPGTRLLVL.

This chain uses TRBV7-2 with TRBJ2-7; unclear D gene. V lost 4 bases, J lost 3 bases, and 10 bases lay in between. CDR3 length: 13 residues. The germline gives CDR1 SGHTA, CDR2 FQGNSA. The chain's CDR3 is CASSSSAYYEQYF. In DNA form, the CDR3 reads TGTGCCAGCAGCTCTTCCGCATACTACGAGCAGTACTTC.

This clone showed up just once. The chain couples TRBV30 to TRBJ2-5; D gene ambiguous. Trimming shortened V by 2 bases and J by 2 bases, and 6 bases separated the two germline ends. The CDR3 spans 12 residues. Per the germline V gene, CDR1 is GTSNPN and CDR2 is SVGIG (reference sequence). CDR3 protein: CAWSYTQETQYF. CDR3 in DNA: TGTGCCTGGAGTTATACACAAGAGACCCAGTACTTC.

DNA for the CDR3: TGTGCCTGGAGTGTGTCCCGAATGAATTCACCCCTCCACTTT. Its translation is CAWSVSRMNSPLHF. The chain has TRBV30 and TRBJ1-6; D is undetermined. V dropped 0 bases and J dropped 7 bases, with 10 bases sitting between them. This CDR3 spans 14 amino acids. Germline-derived CDR1 and CDR2 are GTSNPN and SVGIG (reference sequence).

This chain uses TRBV7-9 with TRBJ1-2; D remains unclear. Between the trimmed V and J ends, which lost 8 bases and 7 bases, there was a span of 14 bases. CDR1 is SEHNR, CDR2 FQNEAQ, per germline (reference sequence). There are 12 residues in the CDR3. The CDR3, as DNA: TGTGCCAGCGGTACTGTTGTCGGTGGCTACACCTTC. The encoded protein is CASGTVVGGYTF.

The CDR3 bases are TGTGCCAGCAGAAACCCCGGACAGGGGGCTTCCTATGGCTACACCTTC. Protein product: CASRNPGQGASYGYTF. The chain recombines TRBV28 with TRBJ1-2; 11 bases align to TRBD1. CDR1 and CDR2 (germline): MDHEN, SYDVKM. The CDR3 is made up of 16 amino acids. Losses at the gene ends were 6 bases for V and 4 bases for J; bases not matched to a gene: 10.

This clone was observed a few times. This chain joins TRBV30 and TRBJ2-7, with D tentatively TRBD2 (5 bases). Germline-derived CDR1 and CDR2 are GTSNPN and SVGIG (reference sequence). The CDR3 consists of 12 residues. Trimming pared 1 base from V and 3 bases from J, leaving 7 bases between. For the CDR3, the DNA is TGTGCCTGGAGTGGGACTGGCTACGAGCAGTACTTC. It specifies CAWSGTGYEQYF.

The chain recombines TRBV28 with TRBJ1-2; 7 nucleotides line up with TRBD1. Germline V gene lookup returns CDR1 MDHEN and CDR2 SYDVKM. There are 14 residues in the CDR3. Losses at the gene ends were 4 bases for V and 8 bases for J; bases not matched to a gene: 10. The DNA for the CDR3 is TGTGCCAGCAGTTCCTGGACAGGACTTTGGGGCTACACCTTC. Protein product: CASSSWTGLWGYTF.

V is TRBV7-2 and J is TRBJ2-5; 7 bases align to TRBD2. The CDR3 loop spans 15 amino acids. With V trimmed by 7 bases and J by 5 bases, 13 bases remained unmatched. Germline CDR1 SGHTA, CDR2 FQGNSA. CDR3 coding DNA: TGTGCCAGCACCACTGCAGGCGGGAGTGGGGAGACCCAGTACTTC. This sequence encodes CASTTAGGSGETQYF.

The chain combines TRBV12-3 or TRBV12-4 with TRBJ1-3; D not resolved. V was pared by 4 bases and J by 7 bases, with 11 bases between. The CDR3 covers 13 residues. CDR3 nucleotide sequence: TGTGCCAGCAGTTGGGTCAGAGGGAACACCATATATTTT. Its protein product is CASSWVRGNTIYF.

V is TRBV4-3 and J is TRBJ2-7, with TRBD1 matching over 8 bases. V gave up 4 bases and J gave up 4 bases; unmatched junction bases: 9. Germline V gene lookup returns CDR1 LGHNA and CDR2 YSLEER. The CDR3 consists of 15 residues. The CDR3 loop reads CASSPHPGQVYEQYF. In DNA form, the CDR3 reads TGCGCCAGCAGCCCTCACCCGGGACAGGTATACGAGCAGTACTTC.

This clone showed up just once. V is TRBV4-2 and J is TRBJ2-1; D is ambiguous. V was clipped by 1 base and J by 4 bases, with 14 bases between them. The CDR3 covers 16 residues. In germline, CDR1 is LGHNA, CDR2 YNFKEQ. This CDR3 reads CASSQARVFGYNEQFF. The CDR3 DNA follows: TGTGCCAGCAGCCAAGCCCGGGTTTTCGGATACAATGAGCAGTTCTTC.

The rearrangement links TRBV7-6 to TRBJ2-2; TRBD2 aligns across 7 bases. CDR1 SGHVS and CDR2 FNYEAQ come from the germline V gene. The CDR3 is 17 amino acids. Germline trimming cut 4 bases from V and 0 bases from J; bases unmatched to any gene: 8. CDR3 nucleotides: TGTGCCAGCAGCTCTCGATTAGCGGGTCCGAACACCGGGGAGCTGTTTTTT. Protein: CASSSRLAGPNTGELFF.

About this clone: Relative to the germline gene, one junction end is altered; a read error may explain this. The rearrangement links TRBV18 to TRBJ1-2; 9 positions match TRBD1. Germline V CDR1 and CDR2: KGHSH, LQKENI. The CDR3 is 13 residues long. CDR3 region: CASSPEDRGPSFF. Written as DNA, the CDR3 is TGTGCCAGCTCACCAGAGGACAGGGGTCCTTCCTTCTTT.

The gene calls are TRBV9 and TRBJ2-2; the match to TRBD1 covers 8 bases. J was trimmed by 0 bases and V by 4 bases; bases with no gene match: 11. Germline V gene sequence: CDR1 SGDLS, CDR2 YYNGEE. The CDR3 spans 18 residues. DNA of the CDR3: TGTGCCAGCAGCTCTCGTTCCTCAGGGGGCGCGAACACCGGGGAGCTGTTTTTT. It is translated as CASSSRSSGGANTGELFF.

V gene TRBV6-6 combines with J gene TRBJ1-2; D gene unclear. The CDR3 is made up of 15 amino acids. The germline gives CDR1 MNHNY, CDR2 SVGAGI (reference sequence). Trimming took off 4 bases at V and 5 bases at J, with 17 bases between the two ends. For the CDR3, the DNA is TGTGCCAGCAGTTCGGTTCGAGGTGGATGGTATGGCTACACCTTC. Amino acid sequence: CASSSVRGGWYGYTF.

This clone was picked up a small number of times. The V gene is TRBV29-1, the J gene TRBJ2-6; the D gene could be TRBD1 or TRBD2 (6 bases each). The CDR3 is made up of 16 amino acids. Trimming pared 6 bases from V and 0 bases from J, leaving 15 bases between. Germline assignment: CDR1 SQVTM and CDR2 ANQGSEA. CDR3 residues: CSVRGELISGANVLTF. The CDR3 DNA is TGCAGCGTGAGGGGGGAGCTAATCTCTGGGGCCAACGTCCTGACTTTC.

The V and J genes are TRBV24-1 and TRBJ1-3, with a possible D match to TRBD1 (6 bases). This CDR3 is built from 16 residues. Trimming cost V 1 base and J 2 bases, with 11 bases left between them. Per the germline V gene, CDR1 is KGHDR and CDR2 is SFDVKD. The CDR3 DNA follows: TGTGCCACCAGTGATTTTAACAGGGTGGCTGGAAACACCATATATTTT. The encoded protein is CATSDFNRVAGNTIYF.